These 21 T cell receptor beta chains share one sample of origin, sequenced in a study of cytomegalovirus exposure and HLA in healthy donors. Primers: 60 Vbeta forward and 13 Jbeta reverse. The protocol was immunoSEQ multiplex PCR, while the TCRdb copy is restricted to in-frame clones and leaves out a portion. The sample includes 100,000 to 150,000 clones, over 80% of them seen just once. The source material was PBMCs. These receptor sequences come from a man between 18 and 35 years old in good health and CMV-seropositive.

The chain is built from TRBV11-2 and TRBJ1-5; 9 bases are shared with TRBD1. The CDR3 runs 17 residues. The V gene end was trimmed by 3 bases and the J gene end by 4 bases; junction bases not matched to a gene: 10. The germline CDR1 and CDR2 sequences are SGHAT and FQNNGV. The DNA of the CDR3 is TGTGCCAGCAGCTTGGGGACAGGGATTAGAAGGAATCAGCCCCAGCATTTT. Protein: CASSLGTGIRRNQPQHF.

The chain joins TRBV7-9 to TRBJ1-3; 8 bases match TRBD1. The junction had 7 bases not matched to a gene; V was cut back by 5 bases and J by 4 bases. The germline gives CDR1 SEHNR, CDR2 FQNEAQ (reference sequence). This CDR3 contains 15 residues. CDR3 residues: CASSPMAGGGNTIYF. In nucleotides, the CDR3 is TGTGCCAGCAGCCCGATGGCAGGGGGCGGAAACACCATATATTTT.

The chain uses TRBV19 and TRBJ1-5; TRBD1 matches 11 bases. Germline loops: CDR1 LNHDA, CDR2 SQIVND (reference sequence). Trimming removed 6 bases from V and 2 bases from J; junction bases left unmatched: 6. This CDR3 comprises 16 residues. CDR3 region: CASRGQGVGGNQPQHF. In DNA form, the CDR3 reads TGTGCCAGTAGGGGACAGGGGGTTGGGGGCAATCAGCCCCAGCATTTT.

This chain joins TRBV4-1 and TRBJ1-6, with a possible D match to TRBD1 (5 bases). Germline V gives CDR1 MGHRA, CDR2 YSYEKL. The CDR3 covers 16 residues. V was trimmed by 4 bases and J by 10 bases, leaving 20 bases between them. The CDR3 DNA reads TGCGCCAGCAGCCCTCCCCAAGTCGGGGGACTCTCACCCCTCCACTTT. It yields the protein CASSPPQVGGLSPLHF.

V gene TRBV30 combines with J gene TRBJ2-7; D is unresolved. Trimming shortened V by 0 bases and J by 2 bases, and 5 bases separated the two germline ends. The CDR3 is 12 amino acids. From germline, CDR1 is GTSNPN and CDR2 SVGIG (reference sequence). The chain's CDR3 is CAWSVQTYEQYF. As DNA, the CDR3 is TGTGCCTGGAGTGTACAGACCTACGAGCAGTACTTC.

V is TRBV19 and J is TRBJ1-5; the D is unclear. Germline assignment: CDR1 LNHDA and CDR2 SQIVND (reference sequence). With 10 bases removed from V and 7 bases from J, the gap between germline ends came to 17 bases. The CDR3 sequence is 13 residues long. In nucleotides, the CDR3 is TGTGCCACTAAGGGAGAGGGCCAGCAGCCCCAGCATTTT. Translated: CATKGEGQQPQHF.

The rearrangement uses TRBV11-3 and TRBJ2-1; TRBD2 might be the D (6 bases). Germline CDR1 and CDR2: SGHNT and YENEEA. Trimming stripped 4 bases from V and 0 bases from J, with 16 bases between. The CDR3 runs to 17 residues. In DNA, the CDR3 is TGTGCCAGCAGCTCCTTCGGGGCGGGAAACTCCTACAATGAGCAGTTCTTC. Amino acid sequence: CASSSFGAGNSYNEQFF. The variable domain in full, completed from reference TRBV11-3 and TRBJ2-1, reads EAGVVQSPRYKIIEKKQPVAFWCNPISGHNTLYWYLQNLGQGPELLIRYENEEAVDDSQLPKDRFSAERLKGVDSTLKIQPAELGDSAVYLCASSSFGAGNSYNEQFFGPGTRLTVL.

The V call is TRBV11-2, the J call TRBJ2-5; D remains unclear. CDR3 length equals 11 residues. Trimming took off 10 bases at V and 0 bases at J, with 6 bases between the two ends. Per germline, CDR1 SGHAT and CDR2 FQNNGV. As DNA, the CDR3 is TGTGCCATCGCGTACCAAGAGACCCAGTACTTC. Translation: CAIAYQETQYF.

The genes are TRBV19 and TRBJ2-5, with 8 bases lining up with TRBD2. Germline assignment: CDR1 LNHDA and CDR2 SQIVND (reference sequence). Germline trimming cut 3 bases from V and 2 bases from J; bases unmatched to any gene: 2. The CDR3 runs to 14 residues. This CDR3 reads CASSMAGGQETQYF. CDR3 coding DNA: TGTGCCAGTAGTATGGCGGGGGGACAAGAGACCCAGTACTTC.

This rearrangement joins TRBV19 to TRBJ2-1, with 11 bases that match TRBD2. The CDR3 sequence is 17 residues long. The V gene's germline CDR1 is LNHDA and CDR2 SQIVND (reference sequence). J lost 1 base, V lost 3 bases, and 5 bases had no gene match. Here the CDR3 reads CASSMTSGELSYNEQFF. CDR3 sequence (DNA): TGTGCCAGTAGTATGACTAGCGGGGAGCTATCCTACAATGAGCAGTTCTTC.

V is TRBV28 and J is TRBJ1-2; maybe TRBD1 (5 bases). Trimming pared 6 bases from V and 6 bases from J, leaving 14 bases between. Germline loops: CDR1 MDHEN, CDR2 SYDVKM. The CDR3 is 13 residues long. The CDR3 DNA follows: TGTGCCAGCAGCCTCCGGGGGGTTAATGGCTACACCTTC. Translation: CASSLRGVNGYTF.

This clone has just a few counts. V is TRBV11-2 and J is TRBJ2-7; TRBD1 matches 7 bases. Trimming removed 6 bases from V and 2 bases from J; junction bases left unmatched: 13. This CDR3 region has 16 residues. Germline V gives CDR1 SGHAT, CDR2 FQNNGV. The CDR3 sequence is CASRNYKGAWAYEQYF. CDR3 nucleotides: TGTGCCAGCAGAAATTATAAGGGGGCGTGGGCCTACGAGCAGTACTTC.

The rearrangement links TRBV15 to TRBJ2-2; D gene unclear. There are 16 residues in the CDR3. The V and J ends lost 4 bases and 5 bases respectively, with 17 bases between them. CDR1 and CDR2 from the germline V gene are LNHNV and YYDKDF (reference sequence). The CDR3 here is CATSKDLSDWTGELFF. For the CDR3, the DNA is TGTGCCACCAGCAAAGACTTGAGCGATTGGACCGGGGAGCTGTTTTTT.

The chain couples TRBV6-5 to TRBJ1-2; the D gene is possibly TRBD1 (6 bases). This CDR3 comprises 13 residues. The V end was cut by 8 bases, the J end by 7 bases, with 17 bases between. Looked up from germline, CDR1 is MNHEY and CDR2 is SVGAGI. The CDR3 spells CASEREGHSGYTF. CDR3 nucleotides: TGTGCCAGCGAAAGGGAGGGACATTCTGGCTACACCTTC.

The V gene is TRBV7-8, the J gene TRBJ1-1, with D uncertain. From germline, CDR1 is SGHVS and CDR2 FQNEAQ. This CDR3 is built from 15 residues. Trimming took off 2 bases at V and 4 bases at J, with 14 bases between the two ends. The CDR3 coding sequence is TGTGCCAGCAGCTTATTATGGGAAGGAGGCACTGAAGCTTTCTTT. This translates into CASSLLWEGGTEAFF.

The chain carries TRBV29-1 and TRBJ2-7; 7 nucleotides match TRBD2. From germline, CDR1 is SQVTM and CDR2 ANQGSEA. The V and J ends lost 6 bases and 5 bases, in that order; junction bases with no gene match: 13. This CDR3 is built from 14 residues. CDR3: CSVFTGTKGHEQYF. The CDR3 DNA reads TGCAGCGTATTCACCGGGACTAAAGGCCACGAGCAGTACTTC.

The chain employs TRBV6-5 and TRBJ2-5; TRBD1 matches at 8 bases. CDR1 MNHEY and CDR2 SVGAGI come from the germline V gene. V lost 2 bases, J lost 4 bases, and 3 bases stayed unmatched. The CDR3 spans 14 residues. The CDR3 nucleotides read TGTGCCAGCAGTTACCAGGGGGCAAGAGAGACCCAGTACTTC. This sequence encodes CASSYQGARETQYF.

This CDR3 is CASSFRAGTYEQYF. For the CDR3, the DNA is TGTGCCAGCAGTTTTCGAGCAGGGACCTACGAGCAGTACTTC. This chain connects TRBV27 to TRBJ2-7; D might be TRBD1 (5 bases). Looked up from germline, CDR1 is MNHEY and CDR2 is SMNVEV (reference sequence). Trimming stripped 3 bases from V and 2 bases from J, with 11 bases between. This CDR3 comprises 14 residues.

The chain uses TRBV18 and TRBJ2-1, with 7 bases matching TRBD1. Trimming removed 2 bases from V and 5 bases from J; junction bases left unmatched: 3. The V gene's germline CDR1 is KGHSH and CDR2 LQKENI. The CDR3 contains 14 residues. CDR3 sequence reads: CASSPDTGDNEQFF. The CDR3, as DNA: TGTGCCAGCTCACCAGATACAGGGGACAATGAGCAGTTCTTC.

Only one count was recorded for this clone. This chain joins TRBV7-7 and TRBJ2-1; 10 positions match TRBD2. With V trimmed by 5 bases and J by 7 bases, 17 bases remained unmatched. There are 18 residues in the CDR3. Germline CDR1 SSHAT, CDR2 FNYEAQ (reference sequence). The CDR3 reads CASSLGLSGGASVNEQFF. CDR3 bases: TGTGCCAGCAGCCTCGGGCTCAGCGGGGGGGCCTCGGTGAATGAGCAGTTCTTC.

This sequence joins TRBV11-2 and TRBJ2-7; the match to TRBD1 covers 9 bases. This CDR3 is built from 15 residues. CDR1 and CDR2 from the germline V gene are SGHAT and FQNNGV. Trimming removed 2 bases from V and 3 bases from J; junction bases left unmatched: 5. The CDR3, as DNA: TGTGCCAGCAGCTTATTAGGGACAGGGATCTACGAGCAGTACTTC. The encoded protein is CASSLLGTGIYEQYF. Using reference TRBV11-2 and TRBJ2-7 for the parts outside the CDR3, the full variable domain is EAGVAQSPRYKIIEKRQSVAFWCNPISGHATLYWYQQILGQGPKLLIQFQNNGVVDDSQLPKDRFSAERLKGVDSTLKIQPAKLEDSAVYLCASSLLGTGIYEQYFGPGTRLTVT.